The entry that follows covers one T cell receptor beta chain sequence. The antigen it recognizes is unknown. Base qualities are not provided; no much larger clone lies one nucleotide away. Whole blood was collected in K2EDTA tubes by collaborating institutions according to the institutions' own protocols. For TCRbeta analysis, collaborators shipped samples as frozen whole blood, isolated PBMCs, or DNA extracted from either of those sample types. The sample is drawn from a study of blood T cell repertoires in COVID-19 (dated by TCRdb to 2020 to 2022). Regarding the complete study: Samples from collaborators originated in the United States, Italy and Spain and spanned both the acute and convalescent phases of COVID-19. The sample metadata nearly always contained a de-identified subject ID, COVID-19 status, age in years and sex. Where available, HLA class I and class II types were taken from metadata supplied by the sample provider and were not determined by assay-based typing. The prospective study material was composed of cDNA or gDNA derived from T cells, B-cell-depleted T cells, or PBMCs. The dataset comprised deeply sampled blood TCRbeta repertoires from subjects exposed to, actively infected with, or recovered from COVID-19. A freely available public database, intended as a resource for researchers studying the immune response to SARS-CoV-2, is where the repertoires were released. Samples came from the ongoing ImmuneRACE study (first 160 participants) plus 1,254 subjects from 6 global collaborators.

Broad study findings and their caveats: The amount of clinical and demographic metadata varied by source and participant and was provided uncurated.

TCRbeta CDR3 regions were amplified from genomic DNA using the immunoSEQ Assay, a bias-controlled multiplex PCR. Concerning the study's data processing: Within the assay, amplification of reference gene primers was used to estimate how many nucleated cells each sample contained. To quantify the absolute abundance of each unique TCRbeta CDR3 rearrangement, sequence reads were collapsed and filtered. Productive Simpson clonality was computed per sample as the square root of Simpson's diversity index over productive rearrangements. The source is immuneACCESS, and TCRdb retained only in-frame sequences with V and J called. Part of the clones is not carried over; for the studies checked, unresolved V genes explain less than half of this, and the remainder is unexplained. The DNA was the basis for D and trimming; V, J and clone size are from that table. The sample table holds 240,000 or so clones, of which 60% to 75% were seen once. 2.5% to 4% of the sample goes to the ten largest clones.

CDR1 SEHNR and CDR2 FQNEAQ are derived from the germline V gene (reference sequence). The trim is 2 bases for V and 5 bases for J, with a gap of 6 bases between the germline ends. Including cysteine and phenylalanine, the CDR3 has 13 amino acids. The read is trimmed to its CDR3 DNA, 39 bases read in frame from base 1. The chain uses TRBV7-9 and TRBJ1-4; too little of a D gene remains to name it. The sequenced sample consisted of peripheral blood. The receptor's source is an elderly woman with acute or convalescent COVID-19. The DNA sequence reads TGTGCCAGCAGCTTACAGTCGAATGAAAAACTGTTTTTT. This sequence encodes CASSLQSNEKLFF.